The present entry profiles one T cell receptor beta chain with its context. This record belongs to a study of T cells in Graves' hyperthyroidism and ophthalmopathy. The CDR3 regions of TCR beta were amplified from RNA transcripts. With the HTBI primer set, the TCR CDR3 went through a first round of RT-PCR. TCRdb called the multiplex PCR reads again in MiXCR, with one record for every CDR3 protein. The sample shows a few hundred thousand distinct CDR3 sequences, about 45% of them seen only once. V dropped 4 bases and J dropped 1; count of bases not matched to a gene: 5. The CDR3 sequence is 16 residues long. The germline V gene has CDR1 MGHDK and CDR2 SYGVNS.

The origin of this receptor is a woman aged 18 to 35 with Graves' hyperthyroidism. Sequencing used peripheral blood or thyroid tissue (not recorded which). This chain connects TRBV25-1 to TRBJ2-7; 12 bases map to TRBD2. For the CDR3, the DNA is TGTGCCAGCAGTGTCGGACTAGCGGGAACTTCCTACGAGCAGTACTTC. This sequence encodes CASSVGLAGTSYEQYF.